This T cell receptor (beta chain) appears in the sequencing data of a study of CD8 T cells in Susac syndrome. RNA, at about 0.5 to 1 ug, was reverse transcribed with random hexamers. TCRdb passed the immunoSEQ multiplex PCR reads through MiXCR, listing each CDR3 protein once. This sample has about 130,000 distinct CDR3 sequences, with more than 85% found just once. TCR beta sequences were obtained from blood CD8+ and CD4+ T cells. The material sequenced was CD8+ T cells from PBMCs. The sequence came from a human donor with Susac syndrome.

The CDR3 here is CASSQGTRIGTQYF. In DNA form, the CDR3 reads TGCGCCAGCAGCCAAGGGACTAGAATCGGGACCCAGTACTTC. The chain joins TRBV4-1 to TRBJ2-5, with 7 bases fitting TRBD2. The CDR3 loop spans 14 amino acids. The V gene end was trimmed by 1 base and the J gene end by 7 bases; junction bases not matched to a gene: 6. Germline V gives CDR1 MGHRA, CDR2 YSYEKL.